This entry is about one T cell receptor beta chain. CDR1 and CDR2 (germline): SGHAT, FQNNGV. This CDR3 spans 14 amino acids. With V trimmed by 3 bases and J by 4 bases, 3 bases remained unmatched. Here immunoSEQ multiplex PCR was the method, and the copy in TCRdb shows in-frame clones only, minus some. The table has tens of thousands of clones, approximately 87% seen once; the top ten hold around 15%. The data are from a study of T cell clones after liver transplantation. Study at large: TCRbeta sequencing after a pre-transplant mixed lymphocyte reaction identified graft-donor-reactive clones, later tracked in post-transplant blood. Three of the eight recipients were HCV-positive; the rest had non-autoimmune, non-viral transplant indications. Tolerance: complete withdrawal held at least one year, liver enzymes staying within twice normal.

The clonotype originates from a human patient who received a liver transplant. Some of the T cells might come from the graft donor. The gene calls are TRBV11-2 and TRBJ2-7; 10 bases agree with TRBD2. The sequences come from CD8+ T cells from blood, collected 12 months after liver transplant. For the CDR3, the DNA is TGTGCCAGCAGCTTTTCTAGCGGGAGTTACGAGCAGTACTTC. Protein product: CASSFSSGSYEQYF.